The 20 T cell receptor beta chains below come from one sample, sequenced in a study of blood T cells in healthy people across ages. With a J-beta primer mix and a sample-barcoded 5' primer, a second PCR ran roughly 6 to 12 cycles. TCRdb called the 5' RACE reads again in MiXCR, with one record for every CDR3 protein. The sample carries hundreds of thousands of distinct CDR3 sequences, roughly 50% recorded once. The sequenced sample consisted of blood. The origin of the receptors is a woman aged 55-69 years in good health.

Here the CDR3 reads CSASLPPPGYEQYF. The CDR3, as DNA: TGCAGTGCTAGCCTTCCTCCCCCGGGTTACGAGCAGTACTTC. The chain recombines TRBV20-1 with TRBJ2-7; D is uncertain. This CDR3 comprises 14 residues. With 3 bases removed from V and 4 bases from J, the gap between germline ends came to 16 bases. Per the germline V gene, CDR1 is DFQATT and CDR2 is SNEGSKA (reference sequence).

The chain employs TRBV20-1 and TRBJ1-4, with a tentative D call TRBD1 (5 bases). V lost 0 bases and J 14 bases, leaving 19 bases between the germline ends. The CDR3 loop spans 14 amino acids. Per the germline V gene, CDR1 is DFQATT and CDR2 is SNEGSKA (reference sequence). CDR3 loop: CSAREGQGRLSLFF. The CDR3 DNA sequence: TGCAGTGCTAGAGAGGGGCAGGGCCGGCTTTCCCTGTTTTTT.

The gene calls are TRBV30 and TRBJ2-1; D perhaps matches TRBD2 (7 bases). The CDR3 runs to 13 residues. V lost 5 bases to trimming and J lost 5 bases, with 13 bases between them. Germline CDR1 reads GTSNPN; CDR2 reads SVGIG (reference sequence). The DNA of the CDR3 is TGTGCCTGGGGGGAGGGGGTCAACAATGAGCAGTTCTTC. Its translation: CAWGEGVNNEQFF.

This clonotype was seen only a few times. The rearrangement uses TRBV7-2 and TRBJ2-7, with TRBD2 matching over 12 bases. Unmatched junction bases numbered 9, after V lost 5 bases and J lost 4 bases. Per the germline V gene, CDR1 is SGHTA and CDR2 is FQGNSA. This CDR3 has 16 residues. This CDR3 reads CASSPSRLAGVYEQYF. The CDR3 DNA reads as TGTGCCAGCAGCCCGAGCCGACTAGCGGGAGTGTACGAGCAGTACTTC. The full variable domain, with the rest looked up from reference TRBV7-2 and TRBJ2-7, is GAGVSQSPSNKVTEKGKDVELRCDPISGHTALYWYRQSLGQGLEFLIYFQGNSAPDKSGLPSDRFSAERTGGSVSTLTIQRTQQEDSAVYLCASSPSRLAGVYEQYFGPGTRLTVT.

This clonotype was seen more than once but under ten times. The chain uses TRBV7-2 and TRBJ2-7; 8 nucleotides line up with TRBD1. The ends lost 4 bases at V and 5 bases at J; junction bases unmatched: 4. Germline V CDR1 and CDR2: SGHTA, FQGNSA. This CDR3 is built from 13 residues. The CDR3 sequence: CASSSTGANEQYF. The CDR3 nucleotides are TGTGCCAGCAGCTCGACAGGGGCGAACGAGCAGTACTTC.

This clonotype has a handful of counts. The V and J genes are TRBV7-6 and TRBJ2-5; 7 bases agree with TRBD2. The J call may be incorrect, as the DNA end agrees better with TRBJ2-7. Per the germline V gene, CDR1 is SGHVS and CDR2 is FNYEAQ. This CDR3 has 13 residues. The CDR3 coding sequence is TGTGCCACCTCGAAAAGGACTAGTGGCGAGCAGTACTTC. This codes for CATSKRTSGEQYF.

The V call is TRBV29-1, the J call TRBJ2-5; D uncertain. Germline V gene sequence: CDR1 SQVTM, CDR2 ANQGSEA. The V end was cut by 3 bases, the J end by 5 bases, with 7 bases between. This CDR3 spans 11 amino acids. The CDR3 loop is CSVEIWETQYF. The CDR3 bases are TGCAGCGTTGAGATTTGGGAGACCCAGTACTTC.

The chain carries TRBV4-3 and TRBJ2-3; TRBD1 agrees at 8 bases. This CDR3 contains 15 residues. The V gene's germline CDR1 is LGHNA and CDR2 YSLEER. V shed 4 bases, J shed 2 bases, and the junction held 5 bases outside the gene matches. DNA of the CDR3: TGCGCCAGCAGCCCGGACAGGGATCCCACAGATACGCAGTATTTT. It encodes CASSPDRDPTDTQYF.

The chain carries TRBV4-3 and TRBJ2-3; D gene uncertain. The CDR3 length is 16 residues. CDR1 LGHNA and CDR2 YSLEER come from the germline V gene. Between the trimmed V and J ends, which lost 4 bases and 2 bases, there was a span of 16 bases. The chain's CDR3 is CASSRHDGELTDTQYF. The CDR3 DNA is TGCGCCAGCAGCCGACACGACGGCGAACTCACAGATACGCAGTATTTT.

The chain uses TRBV20-1 and TRBJ2-4; TRBD2 matches 13 bases. J gave up 1 base and V 0 bases, and 15 bases lay outside the gene matches. Germline CDR1 is DFQATT and CDR2 is SNEGSKA (reference sequence). This CDR3 is 21 amino acids long. In nucleotides, the CDR3 is TGCAGTGCTAGAGATAGTTCCCAACTAGCGGGAGGGCCGGGTGCCAAAAACATTCAGTACTTC. This codes for CSARDSSQLAGGPGAKNIQYF.

In its sample, this clonotype was seen many times. The chain joins TRBV4-2 to TRBJ2-1, with D possibly TRBD2 on 6 matching bases. CDR3 size: 18 residues. The germline gives CDR1 LGHNA, CDR2 YNFKEQ. Trimming took 0 bases from V and 11 from J, leaving 26 bases between them. Here the CDR3 DNA reads TGTGCCAGCAGCCAAGATGTTTGGGGGTCCCTAGCGACCAGGAAGCAGTTCTTC. The encoded protein is CASSQDVWGSLATRKQFF.

This clonotype was seen a handful of times. V and J are TRBV7-2 and TRBJ2-7, with 12 bases aligning to TRBD1. Germline lookup yields CDR1 SGHTA and CDR2 FQGNSA. The CDR3 runs to 14 residues. Trimming at V came to 10 bases and at J to 6 bases, leaving 10 bases not matched to a gene. The CDR3 nucleotides are TGTGCCAACAACACCGGGACAGGGGGCGGCGAGCAGTACTTC. Amino acids: CANNTGTGGGEQYF.

J is TRBJ1-1 and V is TRBV18, with 8 bases matching TRBD1. CDR3 length: 15 amino acids. V lost 3 bases and J lost 5; bases outside the gene matches: 8. Germline loops: CDR1 KGHSH, CDR2 LQKENI. Here the CDR3 reads CASSPSRTGGTEAFF. The CDR3, as DNA: TGTGCCAGCTCACCGAGTCGAACAGGGGGGACTGAAGCTTTCTTT.

The chain recombines TRBV6-2 or TRBV6-3 with TRBJ2-5; D might be TRBD1 (6 bases). V was cut by 0 bases and J by 4 bases, with 15 bases left in between. Germline V gene sequence: CDR1 MNHEY, CDR2 SVGEGT. There are 16 residues in the CDR3. The CDR3 sequence: CASSYSRGGLRETQYF. CDR3 nucleotide sequence: TGTGCCAGCAGTTACTCGAGAGGGGGTTTGCGAGAGACCCAGTACTTC.

J is TRBJ2-7 and V is TRBV30; D gene uncertain. The V gene's germline CDR1 is GTSNPN and CDR2 SVGIG (reference sequence). There are 14 residues in the CDR3. The V and J ends lost 2 bases and 12 bases respectively, with 23 bases between them. The CDR3 spells CAWSLSDRLSHPYF. CDR3 coding DNA: TGTGCCTGGAGTTTATCGGACCGGCTATCTCACCCGTACTTC.

V is TRBV20-1 and J is TRBJ2-5; D uncertain. Germline V CDR1 and CDR2: DFQATT, SNEGSKA (reference sequence). The CDR3 runs 16 residues. V was shortened by 6 bases and J by 11 bases, with 31 bases between the two germline ends. CDR3 sequence reads: CSAPAPLSVNYNEQYF. Here the CDR3 DNA reads TGCAGTGCCCCAGCGCCCCTAAGCGTAAACTACAATGAGCAGTACTTC.

V and J are TRBV10-3 and TRBJ2-1; possible D gene TRBD2, 6 bases. The CDR3 sequence is 12 residues long. In germline, CDR1 is ENHRY, CDR2 SYGVKD. The V and J ends lost 6 bases and 7 bases respectively, with 10 bases between them. The DNA for the CDR3 is TGTGCCATCAGGGAACGGGGGAATGAGCAGTTCTTC. It translates to CAIRERGNEQFF.

This clonotype turned up a few times. The chain links TRBV4-2 to TRBJ2-1; 7 nucleotides align to TRBD2. Germline V CDR1 and CDR2: LGHNA, YNFKEQ. This CDR3 spans 15 amino acids. Trimming removed 6 bases from V and 6 bases from J; junction bases left unmatched: 11. CDR3 amino acids: CASSKERDAFNEQFF. The CDR3 DNA reads as TGTGCCAGCAGTAAAGAGCGGGACGCTTTCAATGAGCAGTTCTTC.

The DNA of the CDR3 is TGTGCCAGCAGCCAAGACGACAGGGAGACTAGCGGGAGTTACGGCACAGATACGCAGTATTTT. This codes for CASSQDDRETSGSYGTDTQYF. V gene TRBV14 combines with J gene TRBJ2-3; 12 bases align to TRBD2. The junction had 14 bases not matched to a gene; V was cut back by 0 bases and J by 1 base. Germline lookup yields CDR1 SGHDN and CDR2 FVKESK. CDR3 size: 21 residues.

Details on this clonotype: This could be a read error, since a much larger clone is one nucleotide away. The CDR3 DNA sequence: TGTGCCAGCAGCGTAGCTGTCGGGACAGGGGGGCAGTACTTC. This gives the protein CASSVAVGTGGQYF. The chain has TRBV9 and TRBJ2-5; 11 positions agree with TRBD1. CDR3 length: 14 amino acids. The V and J ends lost 0 bases and 11 bases, in that order; junction bases with no gene match: 6. Germline CDR1 is SGDLS and CDR2 is YYNGEE.